Listed below are T cell receptor beta chains from one sample, sequenced in a study of response to subunit inactivated influenza vaccine. TCRdb reanalysed the RT-PCR reads using MiXCR and keeps one entry per CDR3 protein. The sample shows fewer than 200,000 distinct CDR3 sequences, 7.5% to 10% of them seen only once. This specimen was non-naive T cells sorted from PBMCs, taken on the day of vaccination. Every receptor here comes from a man aged 50 to 59 who received an inactivated influenza vaccine. Each CDR3 is given with its conserved first and last residue. The D gene is left open where the match is weak. Clone size is shown for a subset of rows, as once, few, many or a class of expanded clone.

V gene: TRBV5-6; D gene: -; clone size: few; J gene: TRBJ1-1; CDR3 length: 13; CDR3 protein: CASSPETKSEAFF; CDR3 DNA: TGTGCCAGCAGCCCGGAGACAAAGTCTGAAGCTTTCTTT
V gene: TRBV5-1; D gene: TRBD1; clone size: -; J gene: TRBJ2-7; CDR3 length: 15; CDR3 protein: CASSAGQGAPYEQYF; CDR3 DNA: TGCGCCAGCAGCGCGGGACAGGGGGCCCCCTACGAGCAGTACTTC
V gene: TRBV4-1; D gene: TRBD1; clone size: -; J gene: TRBJ2-7; CDR3 length: 13; CDR3 protein: CASSPGQDYEQYF; CDR3 DNA: TGCGCCAGCAGCCCCGGACAGGACTACGAGCAGTACTTC
V gene: TRBV7-9; D gene: -; clone size: few; J gene: TRBJ2-3; CDR3 length: 15; CDR3 protein: CASSLTREGTDTQYF; CDR3 DNA: TGTGCCAGCAGCTTAACCAGGGAGGGCACAGATACGCAGTATTTT
V gene: TRBV6-1; D gene: TRBD2; clone size: -; J gene: TRBJ2-1; CDR3 length: 16; CDR3 protein: CASSGAGAGGGNEQFF; CDR3 DNA: TGTGCCAGCAGTGGCGCGGGAGCGGGGGGCGGCAATGAGCAGTTCTTC
V gene: TRBV4-3; D gene: -; clone size: many; J gene: TRBJ2-1; CDR3 length: 17; CDR3 protein: CASSQELGGFTHNEQFF; CDR3 DNA: TGCGCCAGCAGCCAAGAACTTGGAGGGTTTACTCACAATGAGCAGTTCTTC
V gene: TRBV7-2; D gene: -; clone size: few; J gene: TRBJ2-3; CDR3 length: 12; CDR3 protein: CASSLDANTQYF; CDR3 DNA: TGTGCCAGCAGCTTAGACGCAAATACGCAGTATTTT
V gene: TRBV18; D gene: -; clone size: few; J gene: TRBJ1-5; CDR3 length: 13; CDR3 protein: CASSRNDNQPQHF; CDR3 DNA: TGTGCCAGCTCACGAAACGATAATCAGCCCCAGCATTTT
V gene: TRBV6-1; D gene: -; clone size: few; J gene: TRBJ1-5; CDR3 length: 14; CDR3 protein: CASRPEYSNQPQHF; CDR3 DNA: TGTGCCAGCAGGCCAGAATATAGCAATCAGCCCCAGCATTTT
V gene: TRBV14; D gene: -; clone size: many; J gene: TRBJ2-1; CDR3 length: 15; CDR3 protein: CASSLGREIYNEQFF; CDR3 DNA: TGTGCCAGCAGCTTGGGCCGGGAGATCTACAATGAGCAGTTCTTC
V gene: TRBV2; D gene: -; clone size: many; J gene: TRBJ2-5; CDR3 length: 16; CDR3 protein: CASSGGGVRAQETQYF; CDR3 DNA: TGTGCCAGCAGTGGGGGCGGGGTGAGGGCGCAAGAGACCCAGTACTTC
V gene: TRBV30; D gene: TRBD2; clone size: -; J gene: TRBJ2-7; CDR3 length: 14; CDR3 protein: CAWRLAGVVYEQYF; CDR3 DNA: TGTGCCTGGAGGTTGGCGGGGGTTGTCTACGAGCAGTACTTC
V gene: TRBV20-1; D gene: TRBD1; clone size: -; J gene: TRBJ1-1; CDR3 length: 13; CDR3 protein: CSALAGGQGKAFF; CDR3 DNA: TGCAGTGCTCTAGCGGGGGGACAGGGAAAAGCTTTCTTT
V gene: TRBV20-1; D gene: -; clone size: few; J gene: TRBJ2-7; CDR3 length: 14; CDR3 protein: CSARDGGRSYEQYF; CDR3 DNA: TGCAGTGCTAGAGATGGGGGGCGCTCCTACGAGCAGTACTTC
V gene: TRBV20-1; D gene: TRBD2; clone size: many; J gene: TRBJ2-5; CDR3 length: 14; CDR3 protein: CSATIAGVQETQYF; CDR3 DNA: TGCAGTGCTACTATAGCGGGAGTGCAAGAGACCCAGTACTTC
V gene: TRBV7-6; D gene: -; clone size: few; J gene: TRBJ2-3; CDR3 length: 13; CDR3 protein: CASGRTYTDTQYF; CDR3 DNA: TGTGCCAGCGGGAGAACATACACAGATACGCAGTATTTT
V gene: TRBV19; D gene: -; clone size: many; J gene: TRBJ1-5; CDR3 length: 14; CDR3 protein: CASRWRAGNQPQHF; CDR3 DNA: TGTGCCAGCCGTTGGCGGGCGGGCAATCAGCCCCAGCATTTT
V gene: TRBV20-1; D gene: -; clone size: many; J gene: TRBJ2-1; CDR3 length: 13; CDR3 protein: CSAIGGTYNEQFF; CDR3 DNA: TGCAGTGCTATCGGGGGAACCTACAATGAGCAGTTCTTC
V gene: TRBV5-1; D gene: -; clone size: many; J gene: TRBJ2-7; CDR3 length: 12; CDR3 protein: CASSLSQGEQYF; CDR3 DNA: TGCGCCAGCAGCTTGTCACAGGGCGAGCAGTACTTC
V gene: TRBV27; D gene: -; clone size: few; J gene: TRBJ1-1; CDR3 length: 12; CDR3 protein: CASSLLGSSAFF; CDR3 DNA: TGTGCCAGCAGTTTATTGGGGAGCTCGGCTTTCTTT
V gene: TRBV6-5; D gene: TRBD2; clone size: few; J gene: TRBJ2-2; CDR3 length: 16; CDR3 protein: CASSYGAGGGTGELFF; CDR3 DNA: TGTGCCAGCAGTTATGGAGCGGGGGGGGGAACCGGGGAGCTGTTTTTT
V gene: TRBV7-9; D gene: TRBD1; clone size: -; J gene: TRBJ1-2; CDR3 length: 14; CDR3 protein: CASSEPGQGRGYTF; CDR3 DNA: TGTGCCAGCAGCGAGCCGGGACAGGGGAGGGGCTACACCTTC
V gene: TRBV20-1; D gene: -; clone size: -; J gene: TRBJ1-6; CDR3 length: 16; CDR3 protein: CSAPDPRSSYNSPLHF; CDR3 DNA: TGCAGTGCCCCGGACCCCAGGAGCTCCTATAATTCACCCCTCCACTTT
V gene: TRBV27; D gene: -; clone size: few; J gene: TRBJ2-7; CDR3 length: 16; CDR3 protein: CASSPLGKAGPYEQYF; CDR3 DNA: TGTGCCAGCAGTCCCTTGGGGAAAGCAGGGCCCTACGAGCAGTACTTC